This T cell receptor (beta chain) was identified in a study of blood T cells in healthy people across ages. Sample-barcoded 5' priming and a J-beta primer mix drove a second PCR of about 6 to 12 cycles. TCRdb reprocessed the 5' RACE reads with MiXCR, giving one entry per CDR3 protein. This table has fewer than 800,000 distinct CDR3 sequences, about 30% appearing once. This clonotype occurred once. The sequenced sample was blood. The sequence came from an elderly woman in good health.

CDR3 region: CASSPGVGQGAKNIQYF. The CDR3, as DNA: TGTGCCAGCAGCCCCGGAGTGGGACAGGGGGCCAAAAACATTCAGTACTTC. The genes are TRBV7-9 and TRBJ2-4, with TRBD1 matching over 10 bases. This CDR3 is 17 amino acids long. Germline CDR1 is SEHNR and CDR2 is FQNEAQ (reference sequence). V lost 5 bases, J lost 1 base, and 8 bases stayed unmatched.